This T cell receptor beta chain was obtained from a study of cytomegalovirus exposure and HLA in healthy donors. Study conclusions and caveats: Indistinguishable V segments such as TRBV6-2 and TRBV6-3 were excluded.

A single count supports this clone. Its target is unknown. Nominal health characterized the donors when sampled, though unrecorded immune exposures were likely. It was with 60 Vbeta and 13 Jbeta primers that the PCR ran. Libraries were prepared by immunoSEQ multiplex PCR; TCRdb keeps only in-frame clonotypes and omits some of them. Of around 150,000 clones listed, roughly 80% are singletons. Germline V lookup: CDR1 SNHLY, CDR2 FYNNEI. The CDR3 is 15 amino acids. Trimming removed 2 bases from V and 3 bases from J; junction bases left unmatched: 5. The chain combines TRBV2 with TRBJ2-7, with 9 bases that match TRBD2. This receptor was obtained from a man aged 35 to 55 in good health and CMV-seronegative. The material sequenced was PBMCs. CDR3 region: CASSELARGGYEQYF. The CDR3 DNA reads as TGTGCCAGCAGTGAACTGGCGCGGGGGGGCTACGAGCAGTACTTC.